What follows are 22 T cell receptor beta chains derived from one specimen sequenced in a study of T cell responses to AZD1222 COVID-19 vaccine. TCRdb keeps only in-frame clones here, not all; method: immunoSEQ multiplex PCR. The sample has about 100,000 clones, around nine tenths seen once. Material: peripheral blood, obtained on day 0 of AZD1222 vaccination. These receptors all come from an adult in good health.

The chain joins TRBV5-1 to TRBJ2-3; TRBD1 matches at 9 bases. Germline V gene data show CDR1 as SGHRS and CDR2 as YFSETQ. The CDR3 has 17 amino acids. J lost 3 bases, V lost 4 bases, and 12 bases had no gene match. The CDR3 nucleotides are TGCGCCAGCAGCAGAGACCCACAGGGGGCGCGGACAGATACGCAGTATTTT. This sequence encodes CASSRDPQGARTDTQYF. Looking up the rest from reference TRBV5-1 and TRBJ2-3 gives the full variable domain: KAGVTQTPRYLIKTRGQQVTLSCSPISGHRSVSWYQQTPGQGLQFLFEYFSETQRNKGNFPGRFSGRQFSNSRSEMNVSTLELGDSALYLCASSRDPQGARTDTQYFGPGTRLTVL.

In DNA form, the CDR3 reads TGCGCCAGCAGCTTGAACAGGCGGCCCCAAGAGACCCAGTACTTC. This codes for CASSLNRRPQETQYF. The genes are TRBV5-1 and TRBJ2-5; possible D gene TRBD1, 5 bases. Trimming left V 1 base short and J 1 base short, with 11 bases between. The CDR3 sequence is 15 residues long. In germline, CDR1 is SGHRS, CDR2 YFSETQ.

The chain recombines TRBV5-5 with TRBJ1-1; 9 nucleotides align to TRBD1. The CDR3 loop spans 14 amino acids. Germline V gene data show CDR1 as SGHKS and CDR2 as YYEKEE (reference sequence). V shed 5 bases and J 5 bases; nucleotides not matched to a gene: 7. The CDR3 DNA reads TGTGCCAGCAGGTTGACAGGGGGTAATACTGAAGCTTTCTTT. This gives the protein CASRLTGGNTEAFF. Supplemented by reference TRBV5-5 and TRBJ1-1, the full variable domain reads DAGVTQSPTHLIKTRGQQVTLRCSPISGHKSVSWYQQVLGQGPQFIFQYYEKEERGRGNFPDRFSARQFPNYSSELNVNALLLGDSALYLCASRLTGGNTEAFFGQGTRLTVV.

J is TRBJ1-2 and V is TRBV6-5; a weak D match, TRBD1 (6 bases). The CDR3 runs 13 residues. V lost 6 bases and J lost 8, with 16 bases in between. CDR1 is MNHEY, CDR2 SVGAGI, per germline. The CDR3 loop is CASSRTVAGGYTF. DNA for the CDR3: TGTGCCAGCAGCCGGACAGTCGCCGGGGGCTACACCTTC.

The chain uses TRBV18 and TRBJ1-2; 8 nucleotides match TRBD1. After removal of 3 bases from V and 6 bases from J, the junction contained 9 bases not matched to a gene. The CDR3 totals 15 residues. Germline V gives CDR1 KGHSH, CDR2 LQKENI. CDR3 DNA: TGTGCCAGCTCACCCTATGACAGGGGATCGGATGGCTACACCTTC. Its translation: CASSPYDRGSDGYTF.

J is TRBJ2-5 and V is TRBV11-2; 10 bases line up with TRBD2. Unmatched junction bases numbered 8, after V lost 0 bases and J lost 7 bases. This CDR3 spans 16 amino acids. Per the germline V gene, CDR1 is SGHAT and CDR2 is FQNNGV. The CDR3: CASSLDRASGGRTQYF. The CDR3 nucleotides are TGTGCCAGCAGCTTAGATCGGGCTAGCGGGGGAAGGACCCAGTACTTC.

The chain employs TRBV4-2 and TRBJ1-2, with D unresolved. Trimming pared 1 base from V and 7 bases from J, leaving 10 bases between. This CDR3 comprises 13 residues. Germline V lookup: CDR1 LGHNA, CDR2 YNFKEQ. The CDR3 nucleotides are TGTGCCAGCAGCCAAGGACCGTCGGGTGGCTACACCTTC. Amino acids: CASSQGPSGGYTF.

The V call is TRBV19, the J call TRBJ1-3; tentative D call: TRBD1 (5 bases). Looked up from germline, CDR1 is LNHDA and CDR2 is SQIVND (reference sequence). Trimming removed 3 bases from V and 0 bases from J, with 9 bases in between. This CDR3 comprises 15 residues. Here the CDR3 reads CASSIQGASGNTIYF. For the CDR3, the DNA is TGTGCCAGTAGTATTCAGGGAGCCTCTGGAAACACCATATATTTT.

The chain couples TRBV12-3 or TRBV12-4 to TRBJ2-7; weak D call: TRBD1 (6 bases). The CDR3 runs 13 residues. V was trimmed by 3 bases and J by 6 bases, leaving 12 bases between them. DNA for the CDR3: TGTGCCAGCAGTTTCTACAGGGACGGCGAGCAGTACTTC. It codes for CASSFYRDGEQYF.

The rearrangement joins TRBV5-1 to TRBJ1-1; D gene uncertain. The V gene lost 2 bases and the J gene lost 5 bases, with 13 bases spanning the gap. This CDR3 spans 14 amino acids. Germline-derived CDR1 and CDR2 are SGHRS and YFSETQ. CDR3 in DNA: TGCGCCAGCAGCTTACGAGTGGTGGAGACTGAAGCTTTCTTT. This translates into CASSLRVVETEAFF.

The V and J genes are TRBV6-5 and TRBJ1-2; D possibly corresponds to TRBD1 (5 bases). Trimming left V 6 bases short and J 6 bases short, with 17 bases between. The length of the CDR3 is 14 residues. In germline, CDR1 is MNHEY, CDR2 SVGAGI. In DNA form, the CDR3 reads TGTGCCAGCAGCTCAAACTACAGGACTAATGGCTACACCTTC. This codes for CASSSNYRTNGYTF.

This chain joins TRBV7-3 and TRBJ1-2, with D unclear. The CDR3 loop spans 15 amino acids. The V end was cut by 6 bases, the J end by 4 bases, with 18 bases between. Germline CDR1 reads SGHTA; CDR2 reads FQGTGA. CDR3 sequence (DNA): TGTGCCAGCAGGTATGATGCCGTAGTAAGCTATGGCTACACCTTC. It is translated as CASRYDAVVSYGYTF.

This clone occurred once. The V gene is TRBV6-5, the J gene TRBJ1-2; TRBD1 might be the D (5 bases). This CDR3 is 14 amino acids long. Between the trimmed V and J ends, which lost 10 bases and 6 bases, there was a span of 21 bases. The germline CDR1 and CDR2 sequences are MNHEY and SVGAGI. The CDR3 region has the DNA TGTGCCACAACCCTGGGGGGGGTATGGGATGGCTACACCTTC. Translating gives CATTLGGVWDGYTF.

The CDR3 bases are TGTGCCACCGGACGGGGATACGAGCAGTACTTC. This sequence encodes CATGRGYEQYF. The genes are TRBV24-1 and TRBJ2-7; weak D call: TRBD2 (5 bases). CDR1 and CDR2 from the germline V gene are KGHDR and SFDVKD. V lost 9 bases and J lost 4, with 9 bases in between. The CDR3 has 11 residues.

The J gene is TRBJ1-1, the V gene TRBV16; D gene unclear. CDR1 is KGHSY, CDR2 FQNENV, per germline. V dropped 1 base and J dropped 1 base, with 10 bases sitting between them. This CDR3 has 15 residues. Written as DNA, the CDR3 is TGTGCCAGCAGCCAATTAGCCGTTCAGAACACTGAAGCTTTCTTT. Protein: CASSQLAVQNTEAFF.

This chain uses TRBV29-1 with TRBJ1-1; TRBD1 matches 9 bases. The ends lost 7 bases at V and 6 bases at J; junction bases unmatched: 12. Germline lookup yields CDR1 SQVTM and CDR2 ANQGSEA. This CDR3 is built from 14 residues. The CDR3 protein is CSAGQGIGSSEAFF. The CDR3 nucleotides read TGCAGCGCGGGACAGGGTATTGGGAGCTCTGAAGCTTTCTTT.

V and J are TRBV9 and TRBJ2-5; 7 bases match TRBD2. The CDR3 length is 15 residues. Germline loops: CDR1 SGDLS, CDR2 YYNGEE. V was clipped by 0 bases and J by 5 bases; unmatched bases: 7. The CDR3 sequence is CASSVAPRGVETQYF. The CDR3 DNA reads TGTGCCAGCAGCGTAGCTCCACGGGGGGTGGAGACCCAGTACTTC.

The chain has TRBV7-3 and TRBJ2-5; possibly TRBD1 for D (6 bases). The V and J ends lost 2 bases and 3 bases respectively, with 13 bases between them. In germline, CDR1 is SGHTA, CDR2 FQGTGA. This CDR3 is built from 15 residues. The CDR3 DNA reads as TGTGCCAGCAGCTTAGACCCAGGGGTCGAAGAGACCCAGTACTTC. It specifies CASSLDPGVEETQYF.

V is TRBV2 and J is TRBJ1-1, with 8 bases fitting TRBD1. Germline CDR1 SNHLY, CDR2 FYNNEI. There are 14 residues in the CDR3. Losses at the gene ends were 5 bases for V and 7 bases for J; bases not matched to a gene: 9. CDR3 nucleotide sequence: TGTGCCAGCAGTACCCAGAGGACAGGGATTGAAGCTTTCTTT. It is translated as CASSTQRTGIEAFF. Variable domain in full (rest from reference TRBV2 and TRBJ1-1): EPEVTQTPSHQVTQMGQEVILRCVPISNHLYFYWYRQILGQKVEFLVSFYNNEISEKSEIFDDQFSVERPDGSNFTLKIRSTKLEDSAMYFCASSTQRTGIEAFFGQGTRLTVV.

The V gene is TRBV2, the J gene TRBJ2-7; D perhaps matches TRBD2 (6 bases). The CDR3 runs 14 residues. The V gene's germline CDR1 is SNHLY and CDR2 FYNNEI. V was cut by 6 bases and J by 5 bases, with 17 bases left in between. The CDR3 reads CASSPGLPRDEQYF. The DNA for the CDR3 is TGTGCCAGCAGCCCGGGACTTCCTCGCGACGAGCAGTACTTC.

This chain joins TRBV6-6 and TRBJ1-1, with a tentative D call TRBD1 (6 bases). The CDR3 runs 14 residues. Trimming stripped 6 bases from V and 2 bases from J, with 13 bases between. Germline V lookup: CDR1 MNHNY, CDR2 SVGAGI (reference sequence). CDR3 nucleotides: TGTGCCAGCAGCCTCCCGACAGGCAACACTGAAGCTTTCTTT. Encoded protein: CASSLPTGNTEAFF.

V usage is TRBV6-5 and J usage is TRBJ2-2; D may be TRBD1 or TRBD2 (5 bases each). The CDR3 sequence is 13 residues long. In germline, CDR1 is MNHEY, CDR2 SVGAGI. Trimming took 6 bases from V and 4 from J, leaving 9 bases between them. The CDR3 here is CASRPGATGELFF. The CDR3 nucleotides read TGTGCCAGCAGACCCGGGGCCACCGGGGAGCTGTTTTTT.